The 8 T cell receptor beta chains below all came from one sample that was sequenced in a study of T-cell reconstitution after alpha-beta-depleted transplantation in children (dated by TCRdb to 2016 to 2017). The library was generated by PCR. Sequencing used an Illumina HiSeq 2500. TCR libraries were prepared with molecular barcoding, using unique molecular identifiers to normalize TCRbeta repertoire quantification. TCRdb reanalyzed the raw reads on its own, using fastp at Q25 for trimming and MiXCR for clone calling, and kept in-frame beta chains. A single entry per CDR3 protein holds the most common genes and DNA from its merged rows. Across this sample there are some 200,000 distinct CDR3 sequences, with 8.5% to 10% seen only once. The ten largest make up approximately 6.6% of the sample. The specimen was PBMCs from the stem cell graft donor, collected from the stem cell graft. All receptors come from a human donor who donated a stem cell graft to a child with acute lymphoblastic leukemia.

This chain joins TRBV12-3 or TRBV12-4 and TRBJ1-1; possibly TRBD1 for D (5 bases). V shed 2 bases and J shed 0 bases, with 10 bases lying between them. CDR3 length: 15 residues. This CDR3 reads CASSLSGYMNTEAFF. CDR3 DNA sequence: TGTGCCAGCAGTTTATCAGGGTACATGAACACTGAAGCTTTCTTT.

The table lists this clonotype with a few counts. The V gene is TRBV14, the J gene TRBJ2-7; D tentatively reads TRBD1 or TRBD2 (5 bases each). The germline V and J ends were trimmed by 3 bases and 3 bases, with 18 bases remaining between them. Germline CDR1 reads SGHDN; CDR2 reads FVKESK. The CDR3 has 16 amino acids. DNA for the CDR3: TGTGCCAGCAGCCACAAAAACCGGGACCCAAACTACGAGCAGTACTTC. Residues: CASSHKNRDPNYEQYF.

The CDR3 DNA reads TGTGCCAGCAGTTCGCCTTTCGGGGGAAAGGGGACTGAAGCTTTCTTT. The encoded protein is CASSSPFGGKGTEAFF. V and J are TRBV6-2 or TRBV6-3 and TRBJ1-1; the D gene is possibly TRBD1 (5 bases). Trimming removed 4 bases at V and 5 bases at J, with 20 bases between. The germline V gene has CDR1 MNHEY and CDR2 SVGEGT. CDR3 length: 16 amino acids.

The V gene is TRBV6-4, the J gene TRBJ2-2; D is ambiguous. Germline V CDR1 and CDR2: MRHNA, SNTAGT. Deletions cut 1 base from V and 4 bases from J, with 7 bases between. The CDR3 sequence is 14 residues long. CDR3 residues: CASSDWDGTGELFF. The CDR3 DNA reads as TGTGCCAGCAGTGACTGGGATGGCACCGGGGAGCTGTTTTTT.

This clonotype came up many times. The chain couples TRBV7-2 to TRBJ2-1, with D possibly being TRBD1 or TRBD2 (6 bases each). CDR3 length: 16 residues. CDR1 is SGHTA and CDR2 is FQGNSA in the germline V gene. Trimming shortened V by 6 bases and J by 0 bases, and 15 bases separated the two germline ends. The DNA of the CDR3 is TGTGCCAGCAGACTCGACGGGGGCTACTCCTACAATGAGCAGTTCTTC. Protein: CASRLDGGYSYNEQFF. The variable domain in full, with the rest retrieved from reference TRBV7-2 and TRBJ2-1, is GAGVSQSPSNKVTEKGKDVELRCDPISGHTALYWYRQSLGQGLEFLIYFQGNSAPDKSGLPSDRFSAERTGGSVSTLTIQRTQQEDSAVYLCASRLDGGYSYNEQFFGPGTRLTVL.

This clonotype has a handful of counts. The V gene is TRBV7-8, the J gene TRBJ2-3; D may be TRBD2 (6 bases). Germline V CDR1 and CDR2: SGHVS, FQNEAQ. The CDR3 has 15 residues. Deletions cut 2 bases from V and 6 bases from J, with 15 bases between. Here the CDR3 reads CASSLRRGPFDTQYF. The CDR3 coding sequence is TGTGCCAGCAGCTTAAGGAGGGGCCCATTCGATACGCAGTATTTT.

This clonotype was observed a few times. This sequence joins TRBV12-3 or TRBV12-4 and TRBJ2-5, with D maybe TRBD2 (5 bases). The CDR3 totals 18 residues. Trimming took off 1 base at V and 1 base at J, with 19 bases between the two ends. Written as DNA, the CDR3 is TGTGCCAGCAGTTTAGGGACTGAGATTTCAGGAGTCCAAGAGACCCAGTACTTC. Residues: CASSLGTEISGVQETQYF.

In this sample, this clonotype turned up many times. The chain has TRBV11-2 and TRBJ1-3; D uncertain. This CDR3 spans 18 amino acids. Germline V gives CDR1 SGHAT, CDR2 FQNNGV. The germline V and J ends were trimmed by 0 bases and 4 bases, with 19 bases remaining between them. The CDR3 DNA sequence: TGTGCCAGCAGCTTAGATCCTTTCGGACTCCCCCGAGGAAACACCATATATTTT. The encoded protein is CASSLDPFGLPRGNTIYF.